This T cell receptor beta chain was sequenced in a study of PD-L1 blockade in urothelial cancer. Study summary: The number of prior chemotherapy regimens per patient was 0 to 3.

CDR1 and CDR2 from the germline V gene are MNHEY and SVGAGI. The V end lost 2 bases, the J end lost 7 bases, and 9 bases lay between the germline ends. The CDR3 is 14 amino acids. Study observations and caveats: A below-median TCR clonality in blood before treatment predicted better survival.

TCRdb keeps only in-frame clones here, not all; method: immunoSEQ multiplex PCR. The sample contains around 50,000 clones, around 82% of which appear only once. A note on this clone: The antigen is undetermined.

The time point: peripheral blood 6 weeks after treatment start. Patients were diagnosed with urothelial carcinoma, either locally advanced or metastatic. The source material was PBMCs, sampled around atezolizumab (anti-PD-L1) treatment. The sequence was obtained from a man aged 45 to 65 with urothelial cancer. This chain connects TRBV6-5 to TRBJ1-6; D gene unclear. CDR3 nucleotides: TGTGCCAGCAGTTACGTCAGGAAAAATTCACCCCTCCACTTT. Translating gives CASSYVRKNSPLHF.